This T cell receptor beta chain was recovered during a study of blood T cells in healthy people across ages. Whole-study results and caveats: Correlation between TCR beta diversity and naive T cell percentage was strong. With unsorted PBMCs, a conclusive comparison of naive versus antigen-experienced cells was not possible.

V shed 7 bases and J shed 0 bases, with 13 bases lying between them. CDR1 and CDR2 (germline): SQVTM, ANQGSEA. The CDR3 covers 14 residues. Each sample used at least 6 million PBMCs. It was with a sample-barcoded 5' primer and a J-beta primer mix that a second PCR of roughly 7 to 12 cycles was run. All cDNA molecules were each tagged by a template-switch adaptor with 12 random nucleotides. TCRdb re-analysed the 5' RACE reads in MiXCR, keeping a single row per CDR3 protein. The sample yields fewer than 750,000 distinct CDR3 sequences, 45% to 60% seen once. Remarks on this clonotype: The antigen is undetermined. A single base separates this from a much larger clone, so it may be a read error.

V gene TRBV29-1 combines with J gene TRBJ2-1, with D uncertain. Material for sequencing was blood. The origin of this receptor is a woman older than 75 in good health. The CDR3 loop is CSAQAVDSYNEQFF. In DNA, the CDR3 is TGCAGCGCTCAAGCCGTAGACTCCTACAATGAGCAGTTCTTC.